This T cell receptor (beta chain) was profiled in a study of vaccination and CD4 T cells after COVID-19. Treatment denoted: approximately 9-day PBMC culture with coronavirus spike peptide pools or control peptides (ViraFEST assay). Whole-study findings and limits: In convalescent patients, 304 of 307 vaccine-specific clones were mono-reactive for SARS-CoV-2 spike.

Scientists ran DNA taken from cultured CD4+ T cells through the Oncomine TCR Beta short-read assay for sequencing. TCRdb reanalysed the PCR reads using MiXCR and keeps one entry per CDR3 protein. The data show 14,000 to 15,000 distinct CDR3 sequences, around 45% seen once. Germline lookup yields CDR1 MGHRA and CDR2 YSYEKL. There are 14 residues in the CDR3. Deletions cut 0 bases from V and 0 bases from J, with 5 bases between. A word on this clonotype: The antigen is not known.

Sequenced material: CD4+ T cells from blood, cultured in vitro. The TCR sequence derives from a human donor who had recovered from COVID-19. The J gene is TRBJ1-1, the V gene TRBV4-1; D uncertain. The CDR3 is CASSQDRLNTEAFF. The CDR3 nucleotides are TGCGCCAGCAGCCAAGATAGATTGAACACTGAAGCTTTCTTT.